The T cell receptor (beta chain) described here comes from a study of T and B cells in COVID-19 patients. Study as a whole: COVID-19 patients gave peripheral blood either during active infection or after recovery. Most recovered patients had mild to moderate COVID-19 treated as outpatients.

To note about this clonotype: The target antigen is unknown.

The study, taken as a whole, reports: No sequencing was yet done of CD4+, regulatory or CD8+ subsets, or of SARS-CoV-2-responsive or tetramer+ sorted cells. Patients with COVID-19 reportedly showed strongly skewed T cell receptor beta variable and joining gene usage.

TRB was amplified from around 250-500 ng of blood genomic DNA. BIOMED2 TRB-A/B primer pools were used in multiplex TRB PCR. Each CDR3 protein is one row after TCRdb ran MiXCR on the multiplex PCR reads. The repertoire holds under 8,000 distinct CDR3 sequences, with under 30% as singletons. The receptor was isolated from a human donor with active COVID-19. The source material was blood.

CDR3 coding DNA: TGTGCCAGTAGTCTGGGCAGGGCCAGCGGGGAGCTGTTTTTT. It translates to CASSLGRASGELFF. The rearrangement joins TRBV19 to TRBJ2-2; possibly TRBD1 for D (5 bases). With 5 bases removed from V and 7 bases from J, the gap between germline ends came to 14 bases. Germline V CDR1 and CDR2: LNHDA, SQIVND (reference sequence). The CDR3 has 14 amino acids.